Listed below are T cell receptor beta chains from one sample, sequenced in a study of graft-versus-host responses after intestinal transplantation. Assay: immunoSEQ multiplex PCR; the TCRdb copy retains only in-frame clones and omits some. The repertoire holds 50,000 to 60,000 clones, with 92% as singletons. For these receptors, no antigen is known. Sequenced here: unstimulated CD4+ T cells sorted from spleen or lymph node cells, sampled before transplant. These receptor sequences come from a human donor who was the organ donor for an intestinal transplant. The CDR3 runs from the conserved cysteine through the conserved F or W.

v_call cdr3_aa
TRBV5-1 CASSSLQGDTQYF
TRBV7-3 CASSLKRSGRGTDTQYF
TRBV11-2 CASSRTVYEQYF
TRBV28 CATTGGQGVNGYTF
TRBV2 CASTRTGRDTEAFF
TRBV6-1 CASRPGLGYNEQFF
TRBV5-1 CASSPDSSYNEQFF
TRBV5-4 CASSLAFQGGKDTEAFF
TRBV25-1 CASSEMGWGGANIQYF
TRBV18 CASSPQGSGNPGGYTF
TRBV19 CASSIGSMNTEAFF
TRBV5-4 CASSLIPNEQFF
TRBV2 CASRDRAYEQYF
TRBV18 CASSPVSNSDYEQYF
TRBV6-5 CASSYSGTSDNEQFF
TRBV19 CASSSSSQGLRQPQHF
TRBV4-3 CASSPGQGSTDTQYF
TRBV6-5 CASSYSGGSSYNEQFF
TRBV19 CASSIVGLAGKYGYTF
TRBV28 CASSPQGSMKEKLFF
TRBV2 CASSPRQGADNSPLHF
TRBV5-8 CASSLGTANTIYF